One sample yielded the 5 T cell receptor beta chains listed below, sequenced in a study of blood T cell repertoires in COVID-19. Profiling relied on immunoSEQ multiplex PCR, and the TCRdb table lists in-frame clones only, not all of them. The sample holds some 74,000 clones, around 83% seen once. Sequencing input: peripheral blood. Receptors were obtained from a man older than 75 with acute or convalescent COVID-19.

This chain links TRBV5-1 with TRBJ2-3, with 8 bases lining up with TRBD2. The CDR3 totals 15 residues. Germline assignment: CDR1 SGHRS and CDR2 YFSETQ. V trimming: 3 bases; J trimming: 2 bases; junction bases outside the gene matches: 5. CDR3 amino acids: CASSSGLGDTDTQYF. The DNA for the CDR3 is TGCGCCAGCAGCTCGGGACTAGGGGACACAGATACGCAGTATTTT.

The V and J genes are TRBV4-3 and TRBJ2-2, with a tentative D call TRBD1 (5 bases). This CDR3 has 16 amino acids. Germline V gene lookup returns CDR1 LGHNA and CDR2 YSLEER. The V end lost 0 bases, the J end lost 0 bases, and 8 bases lay between the germline ends. The CDR3 DNA sequence: TGCGCCAGCAGCCAAGAGGACACCACGAACACCGGGGAGCTGTTTTTT. This sequence encodes CASSQEDTTNTGELFF.

The V gene is TRBV9, the J gene TRBJ2-2, with TRBD1 identical over 12 bases. The germline V gene encodes CDR1 SGDLS and CDR2 YYNGEE. J lost 3 bases, V lost 4 bases, and 4 bases had no gene match. The CDR3 extends over 16 amino acids. DNA for the CDR3: TGTGCCAGCAGCCTAGGGACAGGGGGCCACACCGGGGAGCTGTTTTTT. It encodes CASSLGTGGHTGELFF.

A few counts support this clone. The J gene is TRBJ1-1, the V gene TRBV3-1 (or the pseudogene TRBV3-2), with 7 bases matching TRBD1. V shed 4 bases and J 1 base; nucleotides not matched to a gene: 3. Germline CDR1 is LGHDT and CDR2 is YNNKEL (reference sequence). CDR3 length: 14 residues. The CDR3 loop reads CASSRRGPNTEAFF. CDR3 sequence (DNA): TGTGCCAGCAGCCGGAGGGGGCCGAACACTGAAGCTTTCTTT.

The chain employs TRBV19 and TRBJ1-5; D gene unclear. The CDR3 is 14 residues long. Trimming removed 7 bases from V and 0 bases from J, with 10 bases in between. The germline CDR1 and CDR2 sequences are LNHDA and SQIVND (reference sequence). The CDR3 is CASTDIYSNQPQHF. In DNA form, the CDR3 reads TGTGCCAGTACAGACATATATAGCAATCAGCCCCAGCATTTT.